This T cell receptor (beta chain) was observed in a study of Ad26.COV2.S vaccination and SARS-CoV-2 variants. Study as a whole: Vaccine-arm donor from the placebo-controlled COV1001 Ad26.COV2.S trial. Dosing was one shot or two shots 56 days apart. Study-wide results and limits: It was vaccine recipients, not placebo recipients, who had the higher spike-specific TCR breadth.

This clone showed up just once. Its specificity is not known. The V end was cut by 5 bases, the J end by 4 bases, with 5 bases between. This CDR3 has 11 amino acids. The germline CDR1 and CDR2 sequences are SGHAT and FQDESV (reference sequence). Here immunoSEQ multiplex PCR was the method, and the copy in TCRdb shows in-frame clones only, minus some. Here the sample spans about 220,000 clones, approximately 88% being singletons. Specified treatment: roughly 18 received Ad26.COV2.S at low or high dose, single or two shots; about 5 received placebo; per-sample allocation not given. Sampling was performed 63 days after the first vaccine or placebo injection.

The chain couples TRBV11-1 to TRBJ2-5; D is unclear. This specimen consisted of peripheral blood, obtained in a trial of Ad26.COV2.S vaccine versus placebo. The TCR comes from a person aged 18 to 65 who received the Ad26.COV2.S COVID-19 vaccine or a placebo. This CDR3 reads CASSERETQYF. The CDR3 DNA follows: TGTGCCAGCAGCGAACGAGAGACCCAGTACTTC.